These 21 T cell receptor beta chains came from one sample sequenced in a study of T cells in Graves' hyperthyroidism and ophthalmopathy. Amplification yielded TCR beta CDR3 regions, with RNA transcripts as the source. TCR CDR3 regions were first amplified by RT-PCR with HTBI primers. One entry per CDR3 protein, called by TCRdb with MiXCR from the multiplex PCR reads. The sample has some 270,000 distinct CDR3 sequences; around 15% are singletons. The material sequenced was blood. Receptor source: a middle-aged woman with Graves' hyperthyroidism.

Note on this clonotype: A single base separates this from a much larger clone, so it may be a read error. For the CDR3, the DNA is TGTGCCAGCAGCTTCCAGGACTTCCTGGGGAAAGCTTTCTTT. The encoded protein is CASSFQDFLGKAFF. This chain connects TRBV7-2 to TRBJ1-1; D not resolved. CDR3 length: 14 residues. The germline V gene encodes CDR1 SGHTA and CDR2 FQGNSA. V lost 3 bases and J lost 9, with 17 bases in between.

V usage is TRBV18 and J usage is TRBJ2-1; TRBD2 matches 8 bases. V gave up 0 bases and J gave up 4 bases; unmatched junction bases: 11. In germline, CDR1 is KGHSH, CDR2 LQKENI. This CDR3 is 18 amino acids long. The CDR3 sequence: CASSPPLFERENYNEQFF. Written as DNA, the CDR3 is TGTGCCAGCTCACCACCGTTATTCGAGCGGGAGAATTACAATGAGCAGTTCTTC. The full variable domain, its missing parts supplied by reference TRBV18 and TRBJ2-1, is NAGVMQNPRHLVRRRGQEARLRCSPMKGHSHVYWYRQLPEEGLKFMVYLQKENIIDESGMPKERFSAEFPKEGPSILRIQQVVRGDSAAYFCASSPPLFERENYNEQFFGPGTRLTVL.

This clonotype was found many times. The V and J genes are TRBV7-9 and TRBJ1-4; D is unclear. The CDR3 consists of 15 residues. Germline loops: CDR1 SEHNR, CDR2 FQNEAQ (reference sequence). V was trimmed by 0 bases and J by 4 bases, leaving 9 bases between them. The DNA of the CDR3 is TGTGCCAGCAGCTTAGCGCAGAATAATAATGAAAAACTGTTTTTT. It is translated as CASSLAQNNNEKLFF. Filled out from reference TRBV7-9 and TRBJ1-4, the complete variable domain reads DTGVSQNPRHKITKRGQNVTFRCDPISEHNRLYWYRQTLGQGPEFLTYFQNEAQLEKSRLLSDRFSAERPKGSFSTLEIQRTEQGDSAMYLCASSLAQNNNEKLFFGSGTQLSVL.

Comments on this clonotype: A single base separates this from a much larger clone, so it may be a read error. The rearrangement joins TRBV20-1 to TRBJ2-7; D is ambiguous. The CDR3 runs 12 residues. The V end was cut by 0 bases, the J end by 7 bases, with 10 bases between. CDR1 DFQATT and CDR2 SNEGSKA come from the germline V gene (reference sequence). CDR3 in DNA: TGCAGTGCTAGAGAAAGAGGAGATGAGCAGTACTTC. The encoded protein is CSARERGDEQYF.

This chain uses TRBV20-1 with TRBJ1-1, with TRBD1 as a possible D gene (6 bases). The length of the CDR3 is 12 residues. V dropped 8 bases and J dropped 3 bases, with 13 bases sitting between them. Germline V CDR1 and CDR2: DFQATT, SNEGSKA (reference sequence). DNA of the CDR3: TGCAGTTCCAGGGGCAGGGACACTGAAGCTTTCTTT. Translating it yields CSSRGRDTEAFF.

This clonotype was observed at least ten times. The chain recombines TRBV5-1 with TRBJ2-1; 12 nucleotides agree with TRBD2. The CDR3 consists of 18 residues. V lost 1 base, J lost 6 bases, and 11 bases stayed unmatched. CDR1 and CDR2 from the germline V gene are SGHRS and YFSETQ. CDR3 in amino acids: CASSLTSGRPSPSNEQFF. The CDR3, as DNA: TGCGCCAGCAGCTTGACTAGCGGGAGGCCATCCCCTTCCAATGAGCAGTTCTTC.

This clonotype appeared many times. The CDR3 DNA reads TGTGCCATCAGTGAGTCGCGGACAGGTAGTAATCAGCCCCAGCATTTT. It translates to CAISESRTGSNQPQHF. The chain employs TRBV10-3 and TRBJ1-5; 7 positions match TRBD1. The V gene end was trimmed by 0 bases and the J gene end by 4 bases; junction bases not matched to a gene: 6. CDR3 length: 16 residues. Per germline, CDR1 ENHRY and CDR2 SYGVKD.

In its sample, this clonotype was seen many times. The J gene is TRBJ2-5, the V gene TRBV27; D possibly corresponds to TRBD2 (6 bases). Trimming took off 4 bases at V and 5 bases at J, with 17 bases between the two ends. Germline values: CDR1 MNHEY, CDR2 SMNVEV (reference sequence). The CDR3 has 15 amino acids. This CDR3 reads CASSSRGIPSETQYF. The CDR3 nucleotides are TGTGCCAGCAGTTCCCGGGGGATCCCATCGGAGACCCAGTACTTC.

This chain uses TRBV19 with TRBJ2-1; no firm D call. Germline CDR1 LNHDA, CDR2 SQIVND (reference sequence). V dropped 6 bases and J dropped 5 bases, with 5 bases sitting between them. The CDR3 runs 11 residues. The CDR3 bases are TGTGCCAGTAGGTACAACAATGAGCAGTTCTTC. As protein: CASRYNNEQFF.

This sequence joins TRBV6-5 and TRBJ2-5; 7 bases match TRBD1. This CDR3 spans 16 amino acids. Germline-derived CDR1 and CDR2 are MNHEY and SVGAGI. Trimming cost V 5 bases and J 1 base; bases outside gene matches: 10. CDR3 region: CASSGDSHSSQETQYF. CDR3 in DNA: TGTGCCAGCAGTGGGGACAGCCATTCTTCCCAAGAGACCCAGTACTTC.

This clonotype was seen many times. The chain recombines TRBV29-1 with TRBJ2-3; D perhaps matches TRBD2 (6 bases). V was cut by 6 bases and J by 3 bases, with 10 bases left in between. The CDR3 covers 12 residues. Germline V gene data show CDR1 as SQVTM and CDR2 as ANQGSEA. The CDR3 coding sequence is TGCAGCGTGGAGGAGGGGACAGATACGCAGTATTTT. Translating gives CSVEEGTDTQYF.

There are many counts of this clonotype. The V gene is TRBV6-2 or TRBV6-3, the J gene TRBJ1-5; D not certain. V lost 6 bases and J 1 base, leaving 10 bases between the germline ends. Germline CDR1 and CDR2: MNHEY and SVGEGT. The CDR3 has 14 residues. CDR3 sequence: CASRFQTSNQPQHF. The CDR3 bases are TGTGCCAGCAGATTCCAAACGAGCAATCAGCCCCAGCATTTT.

In this sample, this clonotype turned up many times. The J gene is TRBJ1-2, the V gene TRBV12-3 or TRBV12-4, with D possibly TRBD1 on 6 matching bases. The CDR3 spans 15 residues. The ends were cut back, 3 bases at V and 4 bases at J, with 15 bases in the middle. DNA of the CDR3: TGTGCCAGCAGTTTCGGGGGAACAGGGACCTATGGCTACACCTTC. This translates into CASSFGGTGTYGYTF.

This clonotype has only one observation. A much larger clone is a single base away; this may be a read error. The chain employs TRBV2 and TRBJ2-1; 14 nucleotides match TRBD2. V lost 10 bases to trimming and J lost 10 bases; unmatched junction nucleotides: 12. Per the germline V gene, CDR1 is SNHLY and CDR2 is FYNNEI. The CDR3 totals 15 residues. CDR3 coding DNA: TGTGCCACCCAAAGACTAGCGGGAGGGTCTAGGGAGCAGTTCTTC. Translating it yields CATQRLAGGSREQFF.

This clonotype showed up many times. The gene calls are TRBV28 and TRBJ1-5, with D possibly matching TRBD1 (6 bases). Germline V gives CDR1 MDHEN, CDR2 SYDVKM. V shed 1 base and J shed 3 bases, with 13 bases lying between them. CDR3 size: 16 residues. The CDR3 nucleotides are TGTGCCAGCAGTTTATCCCCAGGGGTTTTCAATCAGCCCCAGCATTTT. It translates to CASSLSPGVFNQPQHF.

This clonotype was counted at least ten times. The J gene is TRBJ1-2, the V gene TRBV9; tentatively, D is TRBD1 (5 bases). V shed 4 bases and J shed 8 bases, with 18 bases lying between them. From germline, CDR1 is SGDLS and CDR2 YYNGEE. This CDR3 region has 14 residues. The CDR3 protein is CASSQGSGGRGYTF. The CDR3 DNA reads TGTGCCAGCAGCCAGGGCAGTGGGGGGAGAGGCTACACCTTC.

The chain recombines TRBV27 with TRBJ2-2, with D unclear. Trimming took off 1 base at V and 6 bases at J, with 9 bases between the two ends. Germline CDR1 and CDR2: MNHEY and SMNVEV (reference sequence). This CDR3 contains 14 residues. CDR3 in amino acids: CASSLLSRAGELFF. CDR3 sequence (DNA): TGTGCCAGCAGTTTATTAAGTAGGGCCGGGGAGCTGTTTTTT.

This clonotype was observed a few times. V and J are TRBV7-8 and TRBJ2-2, with D maybe TRBD2 (6 bases). CDR1 and CDR2 from the germline V gene are SGHVS and FQNEAQ. The CDR3 runs 14 residues. V lost 8 bases and J lost 7, with 17 bases in between. CDR3 DNA: TGTGCCAGCGTCACGGGAGTCCCGAGCGGGGAGCTGTTTTTT. This encodes CASVTGVPSGELFF. The entire variable domain, with the rest obtained from reference TRBV7-8 and TRBJ2-2, is as follows: GAGVSQSPRYKVAKRGQDVALRCDPISGHVSLFWYQQALGQGPEFLTYFQNEAQLDKSGLPSDRFFAERPEGSVSTLKIQRTQQEDSAVYLCASVTGVPSGELFFGEGSRLTVL.

At least ten counts were recorded for this clonotype. This chain joins TRBV19 and TRBJ1-5, with D possibly TRBD1 on 5 matching bases. CDR3 length: 15 residues. V lost 9 bases to trimming and J lost 0 bases, with 15 bases between them. Germline V gene sequence: CDR1 LNHDA, CDR2 SQIVND (reference sequence). This CDR3 is CASRTGVISNQPQHF. DNA of the CDR3: TGTGCCAGCAGAACAGGCGTCATTAGCAATCAGCCCCAGCATTTT. Based on the CDR3 plus reference TRBV19 and TRBJ1-5, the full variable domain is DGGITQSPKYLFRKEGQNVTLSCEQNLNHDAMYWYRQDPGQGLRLIYYSQIVNDFQKGDIAEGYSVSREKKESFPLTVTSAQKNPTAFYLCASRTGVISNQPQHFGDGTRLSIL.

V and J are TRBV3-1 and TRBJ2-4, with D uncertain. Trimming cost V 5 bases and J 3 bases, with 14 bases left between them. This CDR3 has 15 amino acids. Germline CDR1 is LGHDT and CDR2 is YNNKEL (reference sequence). The CDR3 sequence: CASSKLSLDKNIQYF. DNA for the CDR3: TGTGCCAGCAGCAAGCTGTCCCTAGACAAAAACATTCAGTACTTC. The full variable domain, completed using reference TRBV3-1 and TRBJ2-4, is DTAVSQTPKYLVTQMGNDKSIKCEQNLGHDTMYWYKQDSKKFLKIMFSYNNKELIINETVPNRFSPKSPDKAHLNLHINSLELGDSAVYFCASSKLSLDKNIQYFGAGTRLSVL.

This chain links TRBV20-1 with TRBJ1-6; D gene uncertain. The CDR3 spans 12 residues. Trimming removed 0 bases at V and 9 bases at J, with 6 bases between. CDR1 and CDR2 (germline): DFQATT, SNEGSKA (reference sequence). The CDR3 loop reads CSARDGFSPLHF. The CDR3 nucleotides read TGCAGTGCTAGAGATGGGTTTTCACCCCTCCACTTT.